The 2 T cell receptor beta chains below come from one sample, sequenced in a study of OX40 agonist ivuxolimab in advanced cancers. TCRdb's copy holds only in-frame clones and misses some; the assay was immunoSEQ multiplex PCR. The sample gives about 84,000 clones, approximately 89% of which show up once; roughly 0.17% is in the top ten. The material was CD4+ or CD8+ T cells sorted from blood, obtained in a trial of the OX40 agonist ivuxolimab. The receptors originated from an adult with an advanced solid tumor such as melanoma, head and neck, liver or kidney cancer.

V gene TRBV11-3 combines with J gene TRBJ2-3, with a weak D call TRBD1 (5 bases). V was clipped by 3 bases and J by 0 bases, with 10 bases between them. The germline V gene has CDR1 SGHNT and CDR2 YENEEA. The CDR3 consists of 15 residues. In DNA form, the CDR3 reads TGTGCCAGCAGCTTTTCCAGGGCTAGCACAGATACGCAGTATTTT. Translating it yields CASSFSRASTDTQYF.

The V call is TRBV2, the J call TRBJ1-2; a possible D gene is TRBD1 (6 bases). The CDR3 contains 13 residues. Trimming removed 7 bases from V and 7 bases from J, with 16 bases in between. Germline-derived CDR1 and CDR2 are SNHLY and FYNNEI. CDR3 protein: CASTEEQGRGYTF. CDR3 nucleotides: TGTGCCAGCACCGAGGAACAGGGACGTGGCTACACCTTC.